This TCR beta chain was sequenced during a study of T-cell memory formation after mild COVID-19. Points from the study as a whole: Cross-reactive memory appears to have joined, as suggested by some responding clones showing up in pre-infection memory. Contracting clones from day 15 to 85 had balanced CD4/CD8; later expanders favoured CD4+. The study found contracting CD4+ clones mainly in CM and EM and contracting CD8+ clones in EMRA. Unconfirmed was the SARS-CoV-2 specificity of second-wave clones that peaked on day 37.

The junction had 0 bases not matched to a gene; V was cut back by 3 bases and J by 2 bases. The CDR3 covers 15 residues. CDR1 is MGHDK, CDR2 SYGVNS, per germline. A single record per CDR3 protein comes from TCRdb applying MiXCR to the 5' RACE reads. The table has hundreds of thousands of distinct CDR3 sequences, less than 25% seen once. A word on this clonotype: Its antigen is unknown.

The chain employs TRBV25-1 and TRBJ2-1; 11 nucleotides match TRBD1. The sequence derives from an adult woman who had mild COVID-19 (a few samples of this study predate the infection). Cell type and time point are not known. The sample taken for sequencing was PBMCs or a T cell subset sorted from them (not recorded which). This chain's CDR3 is CASSEGQGAYNEQFF. The CDR3, as DNA: TGTGCCAGCAGTGAGGGACAGGGGGCCTACAATGAGCAGTTCTTC. Variable domain in full (rest from reference TRBV25-1 and TRBJ2-1): EADIYQTPRYLVIGTGKKITLECSQTMGHDKMYWYQQDPGMELHLIHYSYGVNSTEKGDLSSESTVSRIRTEHFPLTLESARPSHTSQYLCASSEGQGAYNEQFFGPGTRLTVL.